The T cell receptor beta chain under discussion was sequenced for a study of OX40 agonist ivuxolimab in advanced cancers. Profiling relied on immunoSEQ multiplex PCR, and the TCRdb table lists in-frame clones only, not all of them. Of just over 90,000 clones in the sample, 92% were seen once. Germline CDR1 reads SQVTM; CDR2 reads ANQGSEA. Trimming took 1 base from V and 4 from J, leaving 28 bases between them. CDR3 length: 19 residues. Systemic immunosuppression or a history of autoimmune disease excluded patients. The clonotype originates from an adult with an advanced solid tumor such as melanoma, head and neck, liver or kidney cancer. Material: CD4+ or CD8+ T cells sorted from blood, obtained in a trial of the OX40 agonist ivuxolimab. J is TRBJ1-2 and V is TRBV29-1, with D possibly being TRBD1 (5 bases). The CDR3 region is CSVEVYPDTPQSSFYGYTF. The CDR3 nucleotides are TGCAGCGTTGAAGTGTACCCGGACACACCCCAGTCTTCTTTCTATGGCTACACCTTC.